Below, 18 T cell receptor beta chains from the same sample are listed, as sequenced in a study of cytomegalovirus exposure and HLA in healthy donors. PCR primers comprised 60 Vbeta and 13 Jbeta primers. Sequencing was performed with immunoSEQ multiplex PCR; in TCRdb, only in-frame clones are kept and a portion is missing. The data contain more than 95,000 clones, around 77% of them singletons. The specimen was PBMCs. The receptor set was obtained from a middle-aged man in good health and CMV-seropositive.

The rearrangement uses TRBV5-1 and TRBJ2-7; perhaps TRBD1 as D (5 bases). CDR3 length equals 12 residues. V was clipped by 4 bases and J by 6 bases, with 11 bases between them. CDR1 and CDR2 (germline): SGHRS, YFSETQ. The DNA for the CDR3 is TGCGCCAGCAGCCCTGACAGAGGCGAGCAGTACTTC. As protein: CASSPDRGEQYF. Variable domain in full (rest from reference TRBV5-1 and TRBJ2-7): KAGVTQTPRYLIKTRGQQVTLSCSPISGHRSVSWYQQTPGQGLQFLFEYFSETQRNKGNFPGRFSGRQFSNSRSEMNVSTLELGDSALYLCASSPDRGEQYFGPGTRLTVT.

The J gene is TRBJ1-6, the V gene TRBV4-3; 8 bases agree with TRBD1. V trimming: 3 bases; J trimming: 10 bases; junction bases outside the gene matches: 11. The CDR3 has 16 amino acids. Germline V CDR1 and CDR2: LGHNA, YSLEER. Here the CDR3 reads CASSHGWTGISSPLHF. The CDR3 DNA sequence: TGCGCCAGCAGCCACGGATGGACAGGGATAAGCTCACCCCTCCACTTT.

This chain connects TRBV5-1 to TRBJ2-1, with D perhaps TRBD1 (6 bases). V lost 7 bases to trimming and J lost 0 bases, with 20 bases between them. The germline V gene encodes CDR1 SGHRS and CDR2 YFSETQ. The CDR3 is 17 residues long. The DNA of the CDR3 is TGCGCCAGCTTACGGGTGGCAGGGGCGACCTCCTACAATGAGCAGTTCTTC. Translated, it gives CASLRVAGATSYNEQFF.

This clone was seen a handful of times. The J gene is TRBJ2-1, the V gene TRBV9, with 8 bases aligning to TRBD1. J lost 1 base, V lost 0 bases, and 6 bases had no gene match. The CDR3 length is 17 residues. The germline V gene has CDR1 SGDLS and CDR2 YYNGEE. CDR3 nucleotides: TGTGCCAGCAGCGTAGGCCCCACAGGGGGGTCCTACAATGAGCAGTTCTTC. Translating gives CASSVGPTGGSYNEQFF.

This sequence joins TRBV10-3 and TRBJ2-7, with 10 positions matching TRBD1. V lost 0 bases, J lost 4 bases, and 15 bases stayed unmatched. Per germline, CDR1 ENHRY and CDR2 SYGVKD. This CDR3 contains 19 residues. The CDR3 loop is CAISESTYLPRDRGYEQYF. Here the CDR3 DNA reads TGTGCCATCAGTGAGTCGACCTACCTCCCCCGGGACAGGGGATACGAGCAGTACTTC.

The sample holds one count of this clone. The chain has TRBV5-4 and TRBJ1-2; 10 positions agree with TRBD1. Germline V gene data show CDR1 as SGHNT and CDR2 as YYREEE (reference sequence). J was trimmed by 2 bases and V by 3 bases; bases with no gene match: 7. The CDR3 length is 16 residues. Here the CDR3 reads CASSSTGTGENYGYTF. The CDR3 bases are TGTGCCAGCAGCTCCACCGGGACAGGGGAGAACTATGGCTACACCTTC.

The chain carries TRBV27 and TRBJ2-7; TRBD1 matches 7 bases. V lost 2 bases to trimming and J lost 6 bases; unmatched junction nucleotides: 7. The V gene's germline CDR1 is MNHEY and CDR2 SMNVEV (reference sequence). The CDR3 contains 14 residues. Here the CDR3 DNA reads TGTGCCAGCAGTTTAAAGGGGGCCTCTCCCGAGCAGTACTTC. Residues: CASSLKGASPEQYF.

The V gene is TRBV28, the J gene TRBJ1-4; D perhaps matches TRBD1 (5 bases). Per germline, CDR1 MDHEN and CDR2 SYDVKM. V was shortened by 10 bases and J by 4 bases, with 10 bases between the two germline ends. This CDR3 spans 12 amino acids. CDR3 in DNA: TGTGCCACCCGCGACAGTAATGAAAAACTGTTTTTT. Residues: CATRDSNEKLFF.

There are a few counts of this clone. The sample contains more than one DNA sequence encoding this CDR3. This sequence joins TRBV18 and TRBJ2-3; 7 bases are a match to TRBD1. CDR3 size: 15 residues. From germline, CDR1 is KGHSH and CDR2 LQKENI. The ends lost 0 bases at V and 3 bases at J; junction bases unmatched: 3. Here the CDR3 DNA reads TGTGCCAGCTCACCACCGGGACAGAAAACAGATACGCAGTATTTT. It yields the protein CASSPPGQKTDTQYF.

This clone has just a few counts. V gene TRBV7-7 combines with J gene TRBJ2-5, with 8 bases matching TRBD1. CDR1 is SSHAT, CDR2 FNYEAQ, per germline (reference sequence). Unmatched junction bases numbered 7, after V lost 5 bases and J lost 2 bases. This CDR3 has 15 residues. The CDR3 reads CASSHGQGRQETQYF. The CDR3 DNA follows: TGTGCCAGCAGCCACGGACAGGGACGGCAAGAGACCCAGTACTTC.

This clone was observed a single time. V and J are TRBV19 and TRBJ1-1, with a tentative D call TRBD1 (5 bases). The ends were cut back, 4 bases at V and 8 bases at J, with 11 bases in the middle. Germline CDR1 LNHDA, CDR2 SQIVND (reference sequence). CDR3 size: 12 residues. The DNA of the CDR3 is TGTGCCAGTAGTAAGGGGTGGACGGAAGCTTTCTTT. Amino acids: CASSKGWTEAFF.

The CDR3 protein is CASRTALYGYTF. The DNA of the CDR3 is TGTGCCAGCAGGACAGCCCTCTATGGCTACACCTTC. V is TRBV2 and J is TRBJ1-2, with a weak D call TRBD1 (5 bases). CDR1 is SNHLY, CDR2 FYNNEI, per germline. V was shortened by 6 bases and J by 4 bases, with 9 bases between the two germline ends. The CDR3 covers 12 residues.

CDR3 region: CATTQRRGQGRGSTDTQYF. CDR3 nucleotides: TGTGCCACCACCCAAAGAAGGGGACAGGGTAGGGGGAGCACAGATACGCAGTATTTT. The genes are TRBV15 and TRBJ2-3, with TRBD1 matching 9 bases. Germline CDR1 LNHNV, CDR2 YYDKDF (reference sequence). The CDR3 is 19 residues long. V dropped 7 bases and J dropped 0; count of bases not matched to a gene: 17. The full variable domain, rest sourced from reference TRBV15 and TRBJ2-3, is DAMVIQNPRYQVTQFGKPVTLSCSQTLNHNVMYWYQQKSSQAPKLLFHYYDKDFNNEADTPDNFQSRRPNTSFCFLDIRSPGLGDTAMYLCATTQRRGQGRGSTDTQYFGPGTRLTVL.

This clone was picked up a small number of times. V gene TRBV19 combines with J gene TRBJ1-1, with TRBD1 as a possible D gene (6 bases). The germline V and J ends were trimmed by 3 bases and 2 bases, with 13 bases remaining between them. CDR3 length: 15 amino acids. Per the germline V gene, CDR1 is LNHDA and CDR2 is SQIVND (reference sequence). CDR3 bases: TGTGCCAGTAGTATTTACAGGGATGTAAACACTGAAGCTTTCTTT. Encoded protein: CASSIYRDVNTEAFF.

The chain recombines TRBV27 with TRBJ2-7; D might be TRBD1 (6 bases). The CDR3 consists of 14 residues. CDR1 and CDR2 from the germline V gene are MNHEY and SMNVEV (reference sequence). Trimming stripped 8 bases from V and 5 bases from J, with 19 bases between. DNA for the CDR3: TGTGCCAGCGCCGCCGATACAGGGATGGACGAGCAGTACTTC. This codes for CASAADTGMDEQYF.

The gene calls are TRBV11-3 and TRBJ1-6; tentative D call: TRBD1 (6 bases). Between the trimmed V and J ends, which lost 0 bases and 8 bases, there was a span of 11 bases. CDR1 and CDR2 from the germline V gene are SGHNT and YENEEA. The CDR3 has 15 amino acids. The CDR3 reads CASSLDRGADSPLHF. CDR3 DNA sequence: TGTGCCAGCAGCTTAGACAGGGGAGCGGATTCACCCCTCCACTTT.

The chain employs TRBV5-1 and TRBJ2-7; D remains ambiguous. Germline V CDR1 and CDR2: SGHRS, YFSETQ. CDR3 length equals 12 residues. With 4 bases removed from V and 0 bases from J, the gap between germline ends came to 5 bases. The CDR3 loop is CASSPSSYEQYF. For the CDR3, the DNA is TGCGCCAGCAGCCCGAGCTCCTACGAGCAGTACTTC. The complete variable domain, with remaining parts taken from reference TRBV5-1 and TRBJ2-7, reads KAGVTQTPRYLIKTRGQQVTLSCSPISGHRSVSWYQQTPGQGLQFLFEYFSETQRNKGNFPGRFSGRQFSNSRSEMNVSTLELGDSALYLCASSPSSYEQYFGPGTRLTVT.

The gene calls are TRBV6-5 and TRBJ1-1; D gene ambiguous. From germline, CDR1 is MNHEY and CDR2 SVGAGI. This CDR3 is 14 amino acids long. The V end lost 2 bases, the J end lost 4 bases, and 11 bases lay between the germline ends. The CDR3 sequence: CASSYRRSGTEAFF. DNA of the CDR3: TGTGCCAGCAGTTACAGACGGAGTGGCACTGAAGCTTTCTTT.